The 18 T cell receptor beta chains in this list originate from one sample, sequenced in a study of blood T cell repertoires in COVID-19. The repertoire was sequenced with immunoSEQ multiplex PCR; TCRdb's copy has only in-frame clones and lacks some. Found here are around 160,000 clones, 87% of them singletons; the top ten hold 3.5% to 4.5%. The specimen was PBMCs or T cells enriched from blood (not recorded which). These receptors were obtained from a woman aged 40 to 50 who had been exposed to COVID-19.

This clone appeared a single time. This chain links TRBV7-9 with TRBJ2-3; 8 bases match TRBD1. V was pared by 6 bases and J by 1 base, with 0 bases of the junction left unmatched. Germline V gene sequence: CDR1 SEHNR, CDR2 FQNEAQ (reference sequence). The CDR3 covers 13 residues. The CDR3 protein is CASRGQGTDTQYF. The CDR3 DNA reads as TGTGCCAGCAGGGGACAGGGCACAGATACGCAGTATTTT.

This clone appeared once. The chain links TRBV7-3 to TRBJ1-1; 7 bases map to TRBD1. This CDR3 is 16 amino acids long. Germline values: CDR1 SGHTA, CDR2 FQGTGA. Losses at the gene ends were 5 bases for V and 0 bases for J; bases not matched to a gene: 9. The CDR3 coding sequence is TGTGCCAGCAGCAGAACAGGGGCCCGACTGAACACTGAAGCTTTCTTT. It yields the protein CASSRTGARLNTEAFF.

J is TRBJ2-2 and V is TRBV9; 8 bases agree with TRBD1. The CDR3 consists of 16 residues. The V segment lost 2 bases and the J segment 2 bases; nucleotides outside the gene matches: 5. Germline CDR1 is SGDLS and CDR2 is YYNGEE. For the CDR3, the DNA is TGTGCCAGCAGCGTCCAGACAGGGGTAAACACCGGGGAGCTGTTTTTT. Protein: CASSVQTGVNTGELFF.

The rearrangement links TRBV9 to TRBJ1-3; no firm D call. The CDR3 is 15 amino acids. The germline V and J ends were trimmed by 1 base and 0 bases, with 8 bases remaining between them. Germline V gives CDR1 SGDLS, CDR2 YYNGEE. CDR3 DNA sequence: TGTGCCAGCAGCGTACCAGGTTCCTCTGGAAACACCATATATTTT. Its translation: CASSVPGSSGNTIYF. Full variable domain (outside the CDR3, taken from reference TRBV9 and TRBJ1-3): DSGVTQTPKHLITATGQRVTLRCSPRSGDLSVYWYQQSLDQGLQFLIQYYNGEERAKGNILERFSAQQFPDLHSELNLSSLELGDSALYFCASSVPGSSGNTIYFGEGSWLTVV.

This clone was seen a single time. V gene TRBV6-2 or TRBV6-3 combines with J gene TRBJ1-4; D uncertain. V was cut by 4 bases and J by 13 bases, with 16 bases left in between. Germline CDR1 is MNHEY and CDR2 is SVGEGT. This CDR3 is built from 13 residues. The CDR3, as DNA: TGTGCCAGCAGTTCCACGGGGTCCCGTAGACTGTTTTTT. The encoded protein is CASSSTGSRRLFF.

The chain couples TRBV10-3 to TRBJ2-7, with TRBD1 identical over 9 bases. The CDR3 is 13 amino acids. Per the germline V gene, CDR1 is ENHRY and CDR2 is SYGVKD. V was clipped by 11 bases and J by 1 base; unmatched bases: 6. CDR3 in DNA: TGTGCCGTCTCGGGACAGGGATCCTACGAGCAGTACTTC. This translates into CAVSGQGSYEQYF.

The chain has TRBV7-6 and TRBJ1-5; perhaps TRBD1 as D (5 bases). CDR3 length: 13 residues. The germline CDR1 and CDR2 sequences are SGHVS and FNYEAQ. Trimming removed 4 bases at V and 6 bases at J, with 10 bases between. For the CDR3, the DNA is TGTGCCAGCAGCTGGGGCCCGGGTCAGCCCCAGCATTTT. This sequence encodes CASSWGPGQPQHF. Full variable domain (remainder filled in from reference TRBV7-6 and TRBJ1-5): GAGVSQSPRYKVTKRGQDVALRCDPISGHVSLYWYRQALGQGPEFLTYFNYEAQQDKSGLPNDRFSAERPEGSISTLTIQRTEQRDSAMYRCASSWGPGQPQHFGDGTRLSIL.

The chain is built from TRBV4-1 and TRBJ2-1; TRBD1 might be the D (5 bases). Between the trimmed V and J ends, which lost 1 base and 2 bases, there was a span of 6 bases. This CDR3 is built from 14 residues. Per germline, CDR1 MGHRA and CDR2 YSYEKL. The CDR3 region has the DNA TGCGCCAGCAGCCAAGTCAGGGCCTACAATGAGCAGTTCTTC. Protein: CASSQVRAYNEQFF.

Only a few counts were recorded for this clone. The V call is TRBV5-4, the J call TRBJ2-7; 9 bases are shared with TRBD2. Germline V gene lookup returns CDR1 SGHNT and CDR2 YYREEE (reference sequence). The CDR3 is 14 residues long. V was clipped by 1 base and J by 8 bases; unmatched bases: 7. In DNA form, the CDR3 reads TGTGCCAGCAGCTTGCGGGGGAGCGGGAGGAAGCAGTACTTC. This encodes CASSLRGSGRKQYF. The full variable domain, with the rest looked up from reference TRBV5-4 and TRBJ2-7, is ETGVTQSPTHLIKTRGQQVTLRCSSQSGHNTVSWYQQALGQGPQFIFQYYREEENGRGNFPPRFSGLQFPNYSSELNVNALELDDSALYLCASSLRGSGRKQYFGPGTRLTVT.

This chain connects TRBV7-8 to TRBJ1-2; 8 bases are a match to TRBD1. The germline V gene has CDR1 SGHVS and CDR2 FQNEAQ. The trim removed 5 bases at V and 0 bases at J, leaving 2 bases unmatched. This CDR3 region has 14 residues. For the CDR3, the DNA is TGTGCCAGCAGCCTGGGACAGGCTAACTATGGCTACACCTTC. It yields the protein CASSLGQANYGYTF.

This clone has a single count. J is TRBJ1-4 and V is TRBV4-3, with no clear D. Germline CDR1 reads LGHNA; CDR2 reads YSLEER. This CDR3 region has 12 residues. The ends were cut back, 1 base at V and 8 bases at J, with 5 bases in the middle. CDR3 loop: CASSQAREKLFF. CDR3 in DNA: TGCGCCAGCAGCCAAGCGAGGGAAAAACTGTTTTTT.

CDR3 DNA sequence: TGTGCCAGCAGTTCCCGTCCCGGCTACGAGCAGTACTTC. It yields the protein CASSSRPGYEQYF. The V and J genes are TRBV28 and TRBJ2-7; D remains unclear. V was trimmed by 4 bases and J by 3 bases, leaving 10 bases between them. This CDR3 is 13 amino acids long. CDR1 MDHEN and CDR2 SYDVKM come from the germline V gene.

V is TRBV6-5 and J is TRBJ2-7; 7 nucleotides match TRBD2. The germline V gene has CDR1 MNHEY and CDR2 SVGAGI. Trimming at V came to 8 bases and at J to 0 bases, leaving 10 bases not matched to a gene. The CDR3 totals 15 residues. CDR3 nucleotide sequence: TGTGCCAGCGAGGCAGGGAGGGATAGCTCCTACGAGCAGTACTTC. It specifies CASEAGRDSSYEQYF.

This chain joins TRBV5-5 and TRBJ1-6; D gene unclear. V was cut by 0 bases and J by 6 bases, with 10 bases left in between. The V gene's germline CDR1 is SGHKS and CDR2 YYEKEE (reference sequence). This CDR3 spans 15 amino acids. The CDR3 region has the DNA TGTGCCAGCAGCTTGGCCAGCGCCTTTAATTCACCCCTCCACTTT. Translated, it gives CASSLASAFNSPLHF.

The chain recombines TRBV10-3 with TRBJ1-4; TRBD1 matches 8 bases. V dropped 3 bases and J dropped 7; count of bases not matched to a gene: 4. Germline values: CDR1 ENHRY, CDR2 SYGVKD. There are 14 residues in the CDR3. This CDR3 reads CAISEQGGTEKLFF. The CDR3 DNA reads TGTGCCATCAGTGAACAGGGGGGCACTGAAAAACTGTTTTTT.

The J gene is TRBJ2-1, the V gene TRBV19; a weak D match, TRBD2 (5 bases). Trimming removed 1 base from V and 10 bases from J, with 11 bases in between. This CDR3 has 13 amino acids. Germline CDR1 and CDR2: LNHDA and SQIVND (reference sequence). The CDR3 DNA is TGTGCCAGTAGTATAGTGGGTTCGGGGGAGCAGTTCTTC. This sequence encodes CASSIVGSGEQFF.

The CDR3 DNA reads as TGTGCCAGCAGTGACTTCAGGAGGACCTCCTATAATTCACCCCTCCACTTT. This gives the protein CASSDFRRTSYNSPLHF. The V and J genes are TRBV6-1 and TRBJ1-6; no definite D call. V dropped 3 bases and J dropped 0 bases, with 12 bases sitting between them. CDR1 and CDR2 (germline): MNHNS, SASEGT. The CDR3 is 17 residues long.

V is TRBV19 and J is TRBJ1-4; a weak D match, TRBD1 (5 bases). V was pared by 1 base and J by 5 bases, with 11 bases between. The CDR3 covers 15 residues. Germline assignment: CDR1 LNHDA and CDR2 SQIVND (reference sequence). The CDR3 spells CASSIAPGSNEKLFF. The DNA for the CDR3 is TGTGCCAGTAGTATAGCCCCAGGGTCGAATGAAAAACTGTTTTTT.